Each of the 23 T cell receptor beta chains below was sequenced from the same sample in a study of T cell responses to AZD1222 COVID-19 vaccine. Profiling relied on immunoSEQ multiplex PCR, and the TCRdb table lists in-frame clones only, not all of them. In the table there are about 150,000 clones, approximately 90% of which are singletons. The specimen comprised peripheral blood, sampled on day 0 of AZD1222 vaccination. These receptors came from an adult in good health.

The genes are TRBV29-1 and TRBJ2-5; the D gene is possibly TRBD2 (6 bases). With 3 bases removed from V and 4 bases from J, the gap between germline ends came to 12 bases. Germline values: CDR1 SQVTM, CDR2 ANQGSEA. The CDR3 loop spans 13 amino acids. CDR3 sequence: CSVEVLARETQYF. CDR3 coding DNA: TGCAGCGTTGAGGTACTAGCTAGAGAGACCCAGTACTTC.

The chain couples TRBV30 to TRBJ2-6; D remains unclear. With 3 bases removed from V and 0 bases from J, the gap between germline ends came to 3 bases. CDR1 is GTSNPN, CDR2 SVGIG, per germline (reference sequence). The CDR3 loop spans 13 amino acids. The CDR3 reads CAWRSSGANVLTF. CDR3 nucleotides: TGTGCCTGGAGGAGCTCTGGGGCCAACGTCCTGACTTTC. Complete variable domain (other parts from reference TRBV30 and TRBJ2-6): SQTIHQWPATLVQPVGSPLSLECTVEGTSNPNLYWYRQAAGRGLQLLFYSVGIGQISSEVPQNLSASRPQDRQFILSSKKLLLSDSGFYLCAWRSSGANVLTFGAGSRLTVL.

Here the CDR3 reads CASSALSASSLLNIQYF. The CDR3 DNA reads TGCGCCAGCAGTGCCCTTTCGGCATCGAGCCTTTTAAACATTCAGTACTTC. The genes are TRBV10-2 and TRBJ2-4; D is ambiguous. CDR1 and CDR2 from the germline V gene are WSHSY and SAAADI. The CDR3 covers 17 residues. Trimming took off 4 bases at V and 6 bases at J, with 22 bases between the two ends.

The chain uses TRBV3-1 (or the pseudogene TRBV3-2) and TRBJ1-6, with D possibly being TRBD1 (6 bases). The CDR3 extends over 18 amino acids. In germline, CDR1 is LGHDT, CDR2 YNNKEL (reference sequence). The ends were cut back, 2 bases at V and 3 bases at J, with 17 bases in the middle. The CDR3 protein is CASSQRGRGGFYNSPLHF. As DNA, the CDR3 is TGTGCCAGCAGCCAACGGGGACGTGGGGGCTTCTATAATTCACCCCTCCACTTT.

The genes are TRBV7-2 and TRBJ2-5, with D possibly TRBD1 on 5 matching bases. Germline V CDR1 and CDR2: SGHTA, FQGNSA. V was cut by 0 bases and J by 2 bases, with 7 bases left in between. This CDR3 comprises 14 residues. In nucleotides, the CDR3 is TGTGCCAGCAGCTTAGCGGGGCGGCAAGAGACCCAGTACTTC. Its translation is CASSLAGRQETQYF.

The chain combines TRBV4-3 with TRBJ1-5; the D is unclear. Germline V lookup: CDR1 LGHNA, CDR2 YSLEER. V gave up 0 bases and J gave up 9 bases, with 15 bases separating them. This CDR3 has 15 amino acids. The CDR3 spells CASSQDWATGGPQHF. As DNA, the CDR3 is TGCGCCAGCAGCCAAGATTGGGCGACCGGCGGGCCCCAGCATTTT.

CDR3 region: CASSLSSGPPDFSGNTIYF. The CDR3 coding sequence is TGCGCCAGCAGCTTAAGCTCGGGACCGCCAGACTTCTCTGGAAACACCATATATTTT. The chain employs TRBV5-1 and TRBJ1-3; tentative D call: TRBD1 (5 bases). Trimming shortened V by 2 bases and J by 0 bases, and 21 bases separated the two germline ends. Per germline, CDR1 SGHRS and CDR2 YFSETQ. The CDR3 runs to 19 residues.

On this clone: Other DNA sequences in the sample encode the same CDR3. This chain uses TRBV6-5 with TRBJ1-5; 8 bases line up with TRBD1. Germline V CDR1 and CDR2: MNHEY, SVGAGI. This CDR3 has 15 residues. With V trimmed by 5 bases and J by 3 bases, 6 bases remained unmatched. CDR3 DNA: TGTGCCAGCAGTCCCGACAGGGGATCCAATCAGCCCCAGCATTTT. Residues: CASSPDRGSNQPQHF.

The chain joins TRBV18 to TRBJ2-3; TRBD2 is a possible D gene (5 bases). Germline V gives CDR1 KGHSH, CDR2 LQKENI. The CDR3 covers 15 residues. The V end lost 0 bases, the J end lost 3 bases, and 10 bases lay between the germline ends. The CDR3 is CASSPPGGGTDTQYF. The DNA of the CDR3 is TGTGCCAGCTCACCACCAGGAGGCGGAACAGATACGCAGTATTTT.

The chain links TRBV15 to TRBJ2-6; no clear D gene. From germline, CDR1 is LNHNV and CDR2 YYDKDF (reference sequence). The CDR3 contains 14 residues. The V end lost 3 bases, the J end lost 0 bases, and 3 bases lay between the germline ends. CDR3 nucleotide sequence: TGTGCCACCAGCAGGTTCTCTGGGGCCAACGTCCTGACTTTC. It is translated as CATSRFSGANVLTF.

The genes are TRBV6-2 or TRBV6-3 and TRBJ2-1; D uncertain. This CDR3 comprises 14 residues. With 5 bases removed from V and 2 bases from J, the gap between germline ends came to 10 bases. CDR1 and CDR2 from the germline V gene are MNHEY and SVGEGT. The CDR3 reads CASSPARAYNEQFF. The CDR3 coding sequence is TGTGCCAGCAGTCCCGCTCGCGCCTACAATGAGCAGTTCTTC.

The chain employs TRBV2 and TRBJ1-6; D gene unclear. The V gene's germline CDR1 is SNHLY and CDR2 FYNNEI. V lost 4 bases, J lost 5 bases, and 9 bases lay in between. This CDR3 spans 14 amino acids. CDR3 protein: CASSVISNNSPLHF. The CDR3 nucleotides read TGTGCCAGCAGTGTGATCAGTAATAATTCACCCCTCCACTTT.

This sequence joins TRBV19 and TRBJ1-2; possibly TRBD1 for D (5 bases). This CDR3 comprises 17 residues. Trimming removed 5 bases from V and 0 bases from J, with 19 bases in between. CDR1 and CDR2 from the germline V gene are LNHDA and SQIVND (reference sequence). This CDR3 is CASSSRVGDGSNYGYTF. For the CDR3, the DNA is TGTGCCAGTAGTTCCCGAGTCGGGGACGGTTCTAACTATGGCTACACCTTC. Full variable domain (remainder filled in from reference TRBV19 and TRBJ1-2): DGGITQSPKYLFRKEGQNVTLSCEQNLNHDAMYWYRQDPGQGLRLIYYSQIVNDFQKGDIAEGYSVSREKKESFPLTVTSAQKNPTAFYLCASSSRVGDGSNYGYTFGSGTRLTVV.

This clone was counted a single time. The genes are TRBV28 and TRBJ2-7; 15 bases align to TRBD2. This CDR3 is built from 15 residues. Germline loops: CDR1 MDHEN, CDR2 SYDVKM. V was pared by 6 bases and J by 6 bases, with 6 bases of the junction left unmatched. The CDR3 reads CASSSWTSGRVEQYF. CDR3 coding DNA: TGTGCCAGCAGCTCCTGGACTAGCGGGAGGGTCGAGCAGTACTTC.

CDR3 sequence: CASSQGVGANYGYTF. The CDR3 region has the DNA TGTGCCAGCAGCCAAGGTGTAGGGGCTAACTATGGCTACACCTTC. The chain couples TRBV3-1 (or the pseudogene TRBV3-2) to TRBJ1-2, with a tentative D call TRBD1 (5 bases). CDR1 LGHDT and CDR2 YNNKEL come from the germline V gene (reference sequence). V was shortened by 1 base and J by 0 bases, with 9 bases between the two germline ends. The CDR3 contains 15 residues.

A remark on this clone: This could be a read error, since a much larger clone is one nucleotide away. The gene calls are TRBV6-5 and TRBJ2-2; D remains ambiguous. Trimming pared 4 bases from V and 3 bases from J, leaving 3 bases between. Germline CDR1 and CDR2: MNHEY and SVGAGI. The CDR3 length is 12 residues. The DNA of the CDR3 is TGTGCCAGCAGTTTCGACACCGGGGAGCTGTTTTTT. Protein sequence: CASSFDTGELFF.

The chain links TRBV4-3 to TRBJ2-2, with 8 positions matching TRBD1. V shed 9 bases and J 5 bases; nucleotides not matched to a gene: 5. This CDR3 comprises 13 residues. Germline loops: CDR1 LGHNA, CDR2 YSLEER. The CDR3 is CASKRTGTGELFF. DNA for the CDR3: TGCGCCAGTAAAAGGACAGGGACCGGGGAGCTGTTTTTT.

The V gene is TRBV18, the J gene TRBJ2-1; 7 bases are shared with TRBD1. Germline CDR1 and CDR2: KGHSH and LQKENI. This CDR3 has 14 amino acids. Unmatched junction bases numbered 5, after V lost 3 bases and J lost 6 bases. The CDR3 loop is CASSPRQGPNEQFF. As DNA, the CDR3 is TGTGCCAGCTCACCGCGACAGGGTCCCAATGAGCAGTTCTTC.

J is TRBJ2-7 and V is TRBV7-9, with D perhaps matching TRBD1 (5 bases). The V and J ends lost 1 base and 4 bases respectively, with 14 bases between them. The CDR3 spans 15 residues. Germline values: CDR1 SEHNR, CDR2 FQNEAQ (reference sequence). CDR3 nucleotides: TGTGCCAGCAGCTTAGGACAACAGGACACTTACGAGCAGTACTTC. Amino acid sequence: CASSLGQQDTYEQYF.

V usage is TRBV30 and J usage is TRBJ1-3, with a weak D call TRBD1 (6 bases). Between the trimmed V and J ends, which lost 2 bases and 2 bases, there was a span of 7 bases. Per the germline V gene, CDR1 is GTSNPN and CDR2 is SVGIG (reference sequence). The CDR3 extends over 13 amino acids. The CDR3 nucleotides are TGTGCCTGGAGTACAGGGCCTGGAAACACCATATATTTT. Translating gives CAWSTGPGNTIYF.

The CDR3 region is CASSPGKTRPNEQYF. The CDR3 nucleotides read TGTGCCAGCAGTCCTGGAAAAACCCGGCCAAACGAGCAGTACTTC. The rearrangement links TRBV28 to TRBJ2-7, with D hard to call. Trimming left V 5 bases short and J 5 bases short, with 19 bases between. Germline values: CDR1 MDHEN, CDR2 SYDVKM. CDR3 size: 15 residues. Full variable domain (rest looked up from reference TRBV28 and TRBJ2-7): DVKVTQSSRYLVKRTGEKVFLECVQDMDHENMFWYRQDPGLGLRLIYFSYDVKMKEKGDIPEGYSVSREKKERFSLILESASTNQTSMYLCASSPGKTRPNEQYFGPGTRLTVT.

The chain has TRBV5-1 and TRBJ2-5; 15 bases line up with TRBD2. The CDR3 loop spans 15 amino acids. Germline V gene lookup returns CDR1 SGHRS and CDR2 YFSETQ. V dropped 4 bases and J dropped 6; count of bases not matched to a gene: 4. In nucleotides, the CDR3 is TGCGCCAGCAGCCCCGGGACTAGCGGGAGGAAGACCCAGTACTTC. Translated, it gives CASSPGTSGRKTQYF.

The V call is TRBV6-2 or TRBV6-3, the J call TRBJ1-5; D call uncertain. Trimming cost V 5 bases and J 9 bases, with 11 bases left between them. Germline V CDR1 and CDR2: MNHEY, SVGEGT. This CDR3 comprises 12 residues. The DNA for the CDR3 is TGTGCCAGCAGTACCCGTGAGGGGCCCCAGCATTTT. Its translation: CASSTREGPQHF.